The TCR beta chain described here comes from a study of shared clonotypes between healthy human individuals. General study points: Depth of sequencing was expected to influence donor clonotype sharing. Memory subsets generally showed smaller estimated richness than naive subsets did.

TCRdb keeps only in-frame clones here, not all; method: immunoSEQ multiplex PCR. This table holds roughly 300,000 clones, less than 75% found once. Remarks on this clone: Its antigen is as yet unknown.

Germline V gene sequence: CDR1 LNHDA, CDR2 SQIVND (reference sequence). This CDR3 has 11 amino acids. Trimming took 4 bases from V and 8 from J, leaving 8 bases between them. Material: memory CD4+ T cells sorted from blood. Noted subset: CD45RA-negative fraction. The clonotype comes from a man under 40 in good health. This chain uses TRBV19 with TRBJ1-2, with D unclear. DNA of the CDR3: TGTGCCAGTAGTAGTGGGGTCGGCTACACCTTC. Protein: CASSSGVGYTF.